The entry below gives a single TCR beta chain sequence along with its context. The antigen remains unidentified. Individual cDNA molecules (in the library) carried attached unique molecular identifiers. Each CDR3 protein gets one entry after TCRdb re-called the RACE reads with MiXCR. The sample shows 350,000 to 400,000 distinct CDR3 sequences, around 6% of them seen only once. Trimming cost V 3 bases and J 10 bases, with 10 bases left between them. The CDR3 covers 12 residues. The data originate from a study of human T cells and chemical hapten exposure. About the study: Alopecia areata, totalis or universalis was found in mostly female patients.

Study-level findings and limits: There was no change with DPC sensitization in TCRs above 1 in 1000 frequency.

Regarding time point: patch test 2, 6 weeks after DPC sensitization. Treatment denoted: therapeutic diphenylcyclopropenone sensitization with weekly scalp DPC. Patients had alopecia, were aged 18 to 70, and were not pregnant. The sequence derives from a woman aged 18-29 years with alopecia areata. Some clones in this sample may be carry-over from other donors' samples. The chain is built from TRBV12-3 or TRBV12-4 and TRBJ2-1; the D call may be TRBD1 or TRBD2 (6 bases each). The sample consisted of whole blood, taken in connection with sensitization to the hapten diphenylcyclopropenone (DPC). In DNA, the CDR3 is TGTGCCAGCAGTTTGAGGAGGGGGGAGCAGTTCTTC. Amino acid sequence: CASSLRRGEQFF.